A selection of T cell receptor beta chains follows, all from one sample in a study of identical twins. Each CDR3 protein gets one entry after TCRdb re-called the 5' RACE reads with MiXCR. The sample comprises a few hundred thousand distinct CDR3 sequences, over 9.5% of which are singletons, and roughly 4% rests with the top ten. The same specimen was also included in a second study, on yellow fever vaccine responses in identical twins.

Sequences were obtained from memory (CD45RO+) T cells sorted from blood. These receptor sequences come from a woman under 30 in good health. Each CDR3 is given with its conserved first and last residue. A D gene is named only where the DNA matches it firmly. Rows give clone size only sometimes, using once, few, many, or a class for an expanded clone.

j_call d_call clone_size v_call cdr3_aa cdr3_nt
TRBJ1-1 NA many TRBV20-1 CSAIDQNTEAFF TGCAGTGCTATCGACCAGAACACTGAAGCTTTCTTT
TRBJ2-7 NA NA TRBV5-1 CASSFGPGRDYEQYF NA
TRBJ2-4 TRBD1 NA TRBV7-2 CASSLATGIAKNIQYF TGTGCCAGCAGCTTAGCGACAGGGATAGCCAAAAACATTCAGTACTTC
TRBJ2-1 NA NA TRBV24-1 CATSEPGYNEQFF TGTGCCACCAGTGAACCAGGGTACAATGAGCAGTTCTTC
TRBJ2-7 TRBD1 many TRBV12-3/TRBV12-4 CASSYRDRFSYEQYF TGTGCCAGCAGCTACCGGGACAGGTTCTCCTACGAGCAGTACTTC
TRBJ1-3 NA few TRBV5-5 CASTVGQVAGNTIYF TGTGCCAGCACTGTGGGTCAGGTGGCTGGAAACACCATATATTTT
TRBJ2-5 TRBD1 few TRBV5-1 CASSYGDRKQETQYF TGCGCCAGCAGCTACGGGGACAGAAAACAAGAGACCCAGTACTTC
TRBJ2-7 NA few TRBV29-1 CSVGLRDEQYF TGCAGCGTTGGGCTCAGGGACGAGCAGTACTTC
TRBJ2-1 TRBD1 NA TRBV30 CAWSRQGYNEQFF TGTGCCTGGAGTCGACAGGGTTACAATGAGCAGTTCTTC
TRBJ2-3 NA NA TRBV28 CASSFMGQGSTDTQYF TGTGCCAGCAGTTTCATGGGGCAGGGAAGCACAGATACGCAGTATTTT
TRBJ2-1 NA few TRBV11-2 CASSFGGIAYNEQFF TGTGCCAGCAGCTTTGGAGGTATAGCCTACAATGAGCAGTTCTTC
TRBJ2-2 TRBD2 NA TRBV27 CASSERASGSRDGELFF TGTGCCAGCAGTGAAAGGGCTAGCGGGAGTCGGGACGGGGAGCTGTTTTTT
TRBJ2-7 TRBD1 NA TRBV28 CASTTGTGLSEQYF TGTGCCAGCACAACCGGGACAGGGCTTAGCGAGCAGTACTTC
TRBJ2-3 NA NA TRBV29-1 CSVAVDGVDTQYF TGCAGCGTGGCCGTAGACGGCGTGGATACGCAGTATTTT
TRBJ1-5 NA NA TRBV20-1 CSASRDTYQPQHF TGCAGTGCTAGCCGGGACACTTATCAGCCCCAGCATTTT
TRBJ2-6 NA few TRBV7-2 CASSSGGPGANVLTF TGTGCCAGCAGCTCCGGGGGCCCCGGGGCCAACGTCCTGACTTTC
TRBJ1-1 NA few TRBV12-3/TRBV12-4 CASSSATNTEAFF TGTGCCAGCAGTTCAGCTACGAACACTGAAGCTTTCTTT
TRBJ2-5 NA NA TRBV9 CASSVADIGEETQYF TGTGCCAGCAGCGTAGCTGATATTGGAGAAGAGACCCAGTACTTC
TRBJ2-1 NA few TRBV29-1 CSVLVRRVDNEQFF TGCAGCGTTTTGGTCCGGCGGGTAGACAATGAGCAGTTCTTC
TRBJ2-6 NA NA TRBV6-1 CASRRGIGGANVLTF TGTGCCAGCCGACGGGGGATTGGTGGGGCCAACGTCCTGACTTTC
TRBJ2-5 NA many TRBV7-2 CASSLGGVGETQYF TGTGCCAGCAGCTTAGGCGGGGTTGGAGAGACCCAGTACTTC
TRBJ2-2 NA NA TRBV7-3 CASSSGITGELFF TGTGCCAGCAGCTCAGGGATTACCGGGGAGCTGTTTTTT
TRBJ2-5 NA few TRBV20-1 CSASYRGAGQETQYF TGCAGTGCTAGTTATAGAGGGGCCGGGCAAGAGACCCAGTACTTC
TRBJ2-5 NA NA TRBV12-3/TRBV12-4 CASSLIQGGQETQYF TGTGCCAGCAGTTTAATCCAGGGTGGTCAAGAGACCCAGTACTTC
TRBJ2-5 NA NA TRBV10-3 CAITQGYQETQYF TGTGCCATTACACAGGGATACCAAGAGACCCAGTACTTC
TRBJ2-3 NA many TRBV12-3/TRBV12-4 CASSLGQGRTDTQYF TGTGCCAGCAGTTTAGGGCAGGGGAGAACAGATACGCAGTATTTT
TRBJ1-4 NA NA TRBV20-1 CSARETATNEKLFF TGCAGTGCTAGAGAGACGGCCACTAATGAAAAACTGTTTTTT
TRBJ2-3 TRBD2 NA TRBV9 CASSPGLAGVDTQYF TGTGCCAGCAGCCCTGGACTAGCGGGAGTAGATACGCAGTATTTT
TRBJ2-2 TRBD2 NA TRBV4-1 CASSQPKLAGVGGELFF TGCGCCAGCAGCCAACCCAAGCTAGCGGGAGTAGGGGGGGAGCTGTTTTTT